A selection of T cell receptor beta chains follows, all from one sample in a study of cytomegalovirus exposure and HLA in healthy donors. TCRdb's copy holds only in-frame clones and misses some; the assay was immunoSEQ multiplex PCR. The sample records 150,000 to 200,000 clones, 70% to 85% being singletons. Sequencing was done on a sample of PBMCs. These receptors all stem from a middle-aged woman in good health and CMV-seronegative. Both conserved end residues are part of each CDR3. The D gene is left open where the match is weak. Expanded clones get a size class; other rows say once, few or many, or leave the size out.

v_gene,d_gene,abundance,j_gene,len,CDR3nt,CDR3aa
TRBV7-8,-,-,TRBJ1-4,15,TGTGCCAGCAGCCCACTGGACAGACCCAATGAAAAACTGTTTTTT,CASSPLDRPNEKLFF
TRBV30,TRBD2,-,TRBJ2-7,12,TGTGCCTGGAGACCGGGAGGCTACGAGCAGTACTTC,CAWRPGGYEQYF
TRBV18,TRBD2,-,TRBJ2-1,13,TGTGCCAGCTCACTCGGGGGGGACAATGAGCAGTTCTTC,CASSLGGDNEQFF
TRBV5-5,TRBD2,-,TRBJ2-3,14,TGTGCCAGCAGCAAGGGACTAGTAACAGATACGCAGTATTTT,CASSKGLVTDTQYF
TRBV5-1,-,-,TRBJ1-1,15,TGCGCCAGCAGCTCCCCACCTCGAGGGAACACTGAAGCTTTCTTT,CASSSPPRGNTEAFF
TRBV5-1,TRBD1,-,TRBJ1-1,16,TGCGCCAGCAGCGTGGGGACAGGGATTATGAACACTGAAGCTTTCTTT,CASSVGTGIMNTEAFF
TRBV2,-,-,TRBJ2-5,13,TGTGCCAGCAGCGTGGACACCCGGGAGACCCAGTACTTC,CASSVDTRETQYF
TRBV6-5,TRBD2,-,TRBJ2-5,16,TGTGCCAGCAGTTACTCGGAAGCGGGAGTTCAGGAGACCCAGTACTTC,CASSYSEAGVQETQYF
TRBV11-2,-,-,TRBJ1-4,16,TGTGCCAGCAGCTTAGTGCGCAGGCACCTTAATGAAAAACTGTTTTTT,CASSLVRRHLNEKLFF
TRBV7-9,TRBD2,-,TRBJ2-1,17,TGTGCCAGCAGCTTAGGATCCAGGCTAGCGGGAGTCAATGAGCAGTTCTTC,CASSLGSRLAGVNEQFF
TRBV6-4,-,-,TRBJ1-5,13,TGTGCCAGCAGTGAGGGGGGGGAACAGCCCCAGCATTTT,CASSEGGEQPQHF
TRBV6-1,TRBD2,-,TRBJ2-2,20,TGTGCCAGCAGTGACGCGGGACTAGCGGGGGGGCTTCGTCGCTCCGGGGAGCTGTTTTTT,CASSDAGLAGGLRRSGELFF
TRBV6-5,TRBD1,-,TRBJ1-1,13,TGTGCCAGCAGGCGTAAACAGGGGACTGAAGCTTTCTTT,CASRRKQGTEAFF
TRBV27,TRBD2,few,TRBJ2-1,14,TGTGCCAGCAGTTTGCTAGCGGTGGACAATGAGCAGTTCTTC,CASSLLAVDNEQFF
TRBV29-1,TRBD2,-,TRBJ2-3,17,TGCAGCGTCCGTAGCCGGACTAGCGGGGCTAGCACAGATACGCAGTATTTT,CSVRSRTSGASTDTQYF
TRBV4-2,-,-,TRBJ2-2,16,TGTGCCAGCAGCCTGGAACAGGCCACGAACACCGGGGAGCTGTTTTTT,CASSLEQATNTGELFF
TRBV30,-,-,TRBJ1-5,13,TGTGCCTGCAACTTCCCTGGCAATCAGCCCCAGCATTTT,CACNFPGNQPQHF
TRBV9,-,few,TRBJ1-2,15,TGTGCCAGCAGCGCCACAGACACAATAAACTATGGCTACACCTTC,CASSATDTINYGYTF
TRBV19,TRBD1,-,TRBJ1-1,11,TGTGCCAGTAGTATCTTGGGACAGGGAATCTTT,CASSILGQGIF
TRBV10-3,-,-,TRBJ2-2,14,TGTGCCATCAGCAGGGGTGGGAACACCGGGGAGCTGTTTTTT,CAISRGGNTGELFF
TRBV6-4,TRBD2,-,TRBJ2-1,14,TGTGCCAGCAGCGCCCGGACTAGCGATAATGAGCAGTTCTTC,CASSARTSDNEQFF
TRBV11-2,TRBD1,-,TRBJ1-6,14,TGTGCCAGCGACCCCGGGACAGTTAATTCACCCCTCCACTTT,CASDPGTVNSPLHF
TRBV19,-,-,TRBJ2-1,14,TGTGCCAGTAGTATAGGTACGGGTTACAATGAGCAGTTCTTC,CASSIGTGYNEQFF
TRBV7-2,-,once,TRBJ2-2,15,TGTGCCAGCAGCTTGGCGCAGGGGGGCACCGGGGAGCTGTTTTTT,CASSLAQGGTGELFF
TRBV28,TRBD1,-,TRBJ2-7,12,TGTGCCAGCAGTCTACGGACAGGGGATCAGTACTTC,CASSLRTGDQYF
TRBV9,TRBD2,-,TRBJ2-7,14,TGTGCCAGCAGCGTAGTGAGTACTAGCGGCGAGCAGTACTTC,CASSVVSTSGEQYF
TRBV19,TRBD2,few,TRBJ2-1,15,TGTGCCAGTAGTGCCCTAGCGGGGGGGCCCGCTGAGCAGTTCTTC,CASSALAGGPAEQFF
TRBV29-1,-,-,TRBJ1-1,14,TGCAGCGTTGAAGGAAGACACCCGAACACTGAAGCTTTCTTT,CSVEGRHPNTEAFF
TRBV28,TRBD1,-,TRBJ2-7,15,TGTGCCAGCAGTTCCCCCGGACAGGTTACCTACGAGCAGTACTTC,CASSSPGQVTYEQYF
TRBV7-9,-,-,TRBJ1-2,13,TGTGCCAGCAGCGCGGGAGAGATCCATGGCTACACCTTC,CASSAGEIHGYTF
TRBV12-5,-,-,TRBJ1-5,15,TGTGCTAGTGGTCTCGCAGGGGAGAAGGATCAGCCCCAGCATTTT,CASGLAGEKDQPQHF
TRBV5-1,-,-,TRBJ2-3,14,TGCGCCAGCAATCGGGAGAAAGGGACAGATACGCAGTATTTT,CASNREKGTDTQYF
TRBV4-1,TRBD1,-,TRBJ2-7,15,TGCGCCAGCAGCCAACGGGACAGGGGCTTTGGCGAGCAGTACTTC,CASSQRDRGFGEQYF
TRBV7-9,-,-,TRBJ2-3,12,TGTGCCAGCAGCTTTCTCCCAGATACGCAGTATTTT,CASSFLPDTQYF
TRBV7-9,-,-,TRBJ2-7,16,TGTGCCAGCAGCTTTGAAAGGGGTGCCACTTCCTACGAGCAGTACTTC,CASSFERGATSYEQYF
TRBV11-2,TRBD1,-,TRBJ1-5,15,TGTGCCAGCAGCTGGGGACAGGGCGGCAATCAGCCCCAGCATTTT,CASSWGQGGNQPQHF
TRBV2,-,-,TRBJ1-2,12,TGTGCCAGCAGTGAAGGGGAGAGGAGGTACACCTTC,CASSEGERRYTF
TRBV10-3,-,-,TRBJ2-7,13,TGTGCCATCAGTGCGGGGGAAGCCTACGAGCAGTACTTC,CAISAGEAYEQYF
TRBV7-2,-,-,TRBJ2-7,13,TGTGCCAGCAGCCTACAGGAAGTGAGGGAGCAGTACTTC,CASSLQEVREQYF
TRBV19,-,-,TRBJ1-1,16,TGTGCCAGTAGTATTTATTCCCCGGTAATGAACACTGAAGCTTTCTTT,CASSIYSPVMNTEAFF
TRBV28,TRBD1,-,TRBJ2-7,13,TGTGCCAGCTTCTCGGACAGGGTATTCGAGCAGTACTTC,CASFSDRVFEQYF
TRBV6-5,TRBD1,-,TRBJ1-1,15,TGTGCCAGCTTTCGGAGACAGGGGGCGCCCACTGAAGCTTTCTTT,CASFRRQGAPTEAFF
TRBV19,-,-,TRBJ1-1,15,TGTGCCAGTAGTATTCAACCAGGGTCCAACACTGAAGCTTTCTTT,CASSIQPGSNTEAFF
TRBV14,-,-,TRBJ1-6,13,TGTGCCAGCAGCCAAGAGGGAGGATCACCCCTCCACTTT,CASSQEGGSPLHF
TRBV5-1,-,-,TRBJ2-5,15,TGCGCCAGCAGCTTGGTCGATGGCCCACAAGAGACCCAGTACTTC,CASSLVDGPQETQYF
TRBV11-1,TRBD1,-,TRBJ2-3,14,TGTGCCAGCAGGGACAGGAGGAGCACAGATACGCAGTATTTT,CASRDRRSTDTQYF
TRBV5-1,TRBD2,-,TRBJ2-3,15,TGCGCCAGCAGCTTTAGCGGGGGGTTTATTGATACGCAGTATTTT,CASSFSGGFIDTQYF
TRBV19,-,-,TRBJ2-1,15,TGTGCCAGTAGTACCCCTTGGGGAGCGGACAATGAGCAGTTCTTC,CASSTPWGADNEQFF